This T cell receptor beta chain is from a study of T cells in Graves' hyperthyroidism and ophthalmopathy. Trimming cost V 5 bases and J 9 bases, with 23 bases left between them. The CDR3 contains 15 residues. Germline CDR1 is MDHEN and CDR2 is SYDVKM. Hyperthyroidism patients were newly diagnosed, had disease duration under 2 months, and were aged 18 to 65 years. Those patients with uncontrolled infection, other autoimmune disease, pregnancy or lactation were excluded. Blood from later-ophthalmopathy patients was taken at first hyperthyroidism diagnosis. PBMCs were derived from 7.5 to 10 ml fresh peripheral blood. Researchers took RNA transcripts and amplified the TCR beta CDR3 regions from them. TCR CDR3 regions were first amplified by RT-PCR with HTBI primers. TCRdb re-called the multiplex PCR reads through MiXCR, storing one row per CDR3 protein. The table records around 350,000 distinct CDR3 sequences, approximately 14% of them present only once.

Sample: blood. The genes are TRBV28 and TRBJ2-7; D is ambiguous. The origin of this receptor is a woman between 18 and 29 years old with Graves' hyperthyroidism that later progressed to Graves' ophthalmopathy. This CDR3 is CASSLGRSAATGQYF. CDR3 bases: TGTGCCAGCAGTCTCGGACGTTCGGCGGCAACGGGGCAGTACTTC.